These T cell receptor beta chains were read from a single sample in a study of CD8 T cells in Susac syndrome. Each CDR3 protein is one row after TCRdb ran MiXCR on the immunoSEQ multiplex PCR reads. This table holds 85,000 to 120,000 distinct CDR3 sequences, roughly 94% found once. Sequences were obtained from CD8+ T cells from PBMCs. Source of these receptors: a human donor with Susac syndrome. The CDR3 runs from the conserved cysteine through the conserved F or W. D genes are given only for firm matches. Clone size is shown for a subset of rows, as once, few, many or a class of expanded clone.

d_call: NA; clone_size: NA; j_call: TRBJ2-3; v_call: TRBV27; cdr3_nt: TGTGCCAGCAGTTTTATCAATAGCACAGATACGCAGTATTTT; cdr3_aa: CASSFINSTDTQYF
d_call: TRBD1; clone_size: NA; j_call: TRBJ1-5; v_call: TRBV2; cdr3_nt: TGTGCCAGCAGGGCACTCGGACAGGGGGCGAGCAATCAGCCCCAGCATTTT; cdr3_aa: CASRALGQGASNQPQHF
d_call: TRBD1; clone_size: once; j_call: TRBJ2-7; v_call: TRBV4-2; cdr3_nt: TGTGCCAGCAGCCAAGAGACAGGGTTCGGCTACGAGCAGTACTTC; cdr3_aa: CASSQETGFGYEQYF
d_call: NA; clone_size: NA; j_call: TRBJ1-1; v_call: TRBV7-3; cdr3_nt: TGTGCCAGCAGCTTAACTGGGGGGATGAACACTGAAGCTTTCTTT; cdr3_aa: CASSLTGGMNTEAFF
d_call: TRBD1; clone_size: NA; j_call: TRBJ1-1; v_call: TRBV6-1; cdr3_nt: TGTGCCAGCAGTGAAGAGACAGGGGGCGTATCCGCAGCTTTCTTT; cdr3_aa: CASSEETGGVSAAFF
d_call: TRBD2; clone_size: NA; j_call: TRBJ2-5; v_call: TRBV27; cdr3_nt: TGTGCCAGCAGTCCAGCCCGTAGCGGGGGTGAGACCCAGTACTTC; cdr3_aa: CASSPARSGGETQYF
d_call: NA; clone_size: NA; j_call: TRBJ1-6; v_call: TRBV19; cdr3_nt: TGTGCCAGTAGCTTTAGGTTGAAGGGGTTGAATTCACCCCTCCACTTT; cdr3_aa: CASSFRLKGLNSPLHF
d_call: NA; clone_size: NA; j_call: TRBJ1-6; v_call: TRBV19; cdr3_nt: TGTGCCAGTAGTATGTCCGGGGATTCACCCCTCCACTTT; cdr3_aa: CASSMSGDSPLHF
d_call: TRBD2; clone_size: NA; j_call: TRBJ2-7; v_call: TRBV9; cdr3_nt: TGTGCCAGCAGCCCAAGCGGGGGGCGAAACGAGCAGTACTTC; cdr3_aa: CASSPSGGRNEQYF
d_call: NA; clone_size: NA; j_call: TRBJ2-1; v_call: TRBV6-6; cdr3_nt: TGTGCCAGCAGTTACGCGGGGGCGGGGAATGAGCAGTTCTTC; cdr3_aa: CASSYAGAGNEQFF
d_call: TRBD2; clone_size: NA; j_call: TRBJ2-3; v_call: TRBV20-1; cdr3_nt: TGCAGTGCTAGAGGACTAGCGGGGGGGCTGCCAGATACGCAGTATTTT; cdr3_aa: CSARGLAGGLPDTQYF
d_call: TRBD1; clone_size: NA; j_call: TRBJ2-3; v_call: TRBV7-9; cdr3_nt: TGTGCCAGCAGCAAGCCGGGACAGGGGGATAGCACAGATACGCAGTATTTT; cdr3_aa: CASSKPGQGDSTDTQYF
d_call: NA; clone_size: NA; j_call: TRBJ2-5; v_call: TRBV7-8; cdr3_nt: TGTGCCAGCAGCTCCCGAGGGGGGTCGTCAGAGACCCAGTACTTC; cdr3_aa: CASSSRGGSSETQYF
d_call: NA; clone_size: NA; j_call: TRBJ2-2; v_call: TRBV24-1; cdr3_nt: TGTGCCACCGGCGACAGGGGAGGGACCAACACCGGGGAGCTGTTTTTT; cdr3_aa: CATGDRGGTNTGELFF
d_call: NA; clone_size: NA; j_call: TRBJ1-2; v_call: TRBV12-5; cdr3_nt: TGTGCTAGTGGTGCGCAACAGGGCTATGGCTACACCTTC; cdr3_aa: CASGAQQGYGYTF
d_call: TRBD2; clone_size: NA; j_call: TRBJ2-7; v_call: TRBV5-1; cdr3_nt: TGCGCCAGCAGCTCTAGCGGGGGGGCACACGAGCAGTACTTC; cdr3_aa: CASSSSGGAHEQYF
d_call: TRBD2; clone_size: NA; j_call: TRBJ2-1; v_call: TRBV27; cdr3_nt: TGTGCCAGCAGTTTATCTAACGGGGGGGATGAGCAGTTCTTC; cdr3_aa: CASSLSNGGDEQFF
d_call: TRBD2; clone_size: NA; j_call: TRBJ2-7; v_call: TRBV10-2; cdr3_nt: TGCGCCAGCAGTATGGGCCCCGGGACTATGGCCTACGAGCAGTACTTC; cdr3_aa: CASSMGPGTMAYEQYF
d_call: NA; clone_size: NA; j_call: TRBJ2-5; v_call: TRBV27; cdr3_nt: TGTGCCAGCAGAGGGCAGCGGCTCGGAGAGACCCAGTACTTC; cdr3_aa: CASRGQRLGETQYF
d_call: NA; clone_size: NA; j_call: TRBJ2-7; v_call: TRBV6-6; cdr3_nt: TGTGCCAGCAGTTCTCCCCGCGTGTACGAGCAGTACTTC; cdr3_aa: CASSSPRVYEQYF
d_call: NA; clone_size: NA; j_call: TRBJ2-1; v_call: TRBV15; cdr3_nt: TGTGCCACCAGCACCTCTTCCGTAGGTGAGCAGTTCTTC; cdr3_aa: CATSTSSVGEQFF
d_call: NA; clone_size: NA; j_call: TRBJ2-2; v_call: TRBV2; cdr3_nt: TGTGCCAGCACCCCGCCACGGGAAAACGGGGAGCTGTTTTTT; cdr3_aa: CASTPPRENGELFF
d_call: TRBD1; clone_size: NA; j_call: TRBJ2-1; v_call: TRBV7-3; cdr3_nt: TGTGCCAGCAGCTCGACAGGGGAGTACTACAATGAGCAGTTCTTC; cdr3_aa: CASSSTGEYYNEQFF
d_call: NA; clone_size: once; j_call: TRBJ2-3; v_call: TRBV9; cdr3_nt: TGTGCCAGCAGCGTCCAGGAAGATACGCAGTATTTT; cdr3_aa: CASSVQEDTQYF
d_call: NA; clone_size: NA; j_call: TRBJ2-1; v_call: TRBV29-1; cdr3_nt: TGCAGCGTTGAAGATCGTGGGCATTCCTCGAACAATGAGCAGTTCTTC; cdr3_aa: CSVEDRGHSSNNEQFF
d_call: TRBD1; clone_size: NA; j_call: TRBJ2-1; v_call: TRBV7-8; cdr3_nt: TGTGCCAGCAGCCCGCGGACAGGCGCCACCAAAAATGAGCAGTTCTTC; cdr3_aa: CASSPRTGATKNEQFF
d_call: TRBD1; clone_size: NA; j_call: TRBJ2-7; v_call: TRBV23-1; cdr3_nt: TGCGCCAGCAGTCCCCGGACAGGGCTGAGGTGCTACGAGCAGTACTTC; cdr3_aa: CASSPRTGLRCYEQYF
d_call: NA; clone_size: few; j_call: TRBJ2-7; v_call: TRBV27; cdr3_nt: TGTGCCAGCAGTTCCCCGGGCGAGCAGTACTTC; cdr3_aa: CASSSPGEQYF
d_call: TRBD1; clone_size: NA; j_call: TRBJ1-1; v_call: TRBV7-2; cdr3_nt: TGTGCCAGCAGCGAGACAGGGGGCGCGTACACTGAAGCTTTCTTT; cdr3_aa: CASSETGGAYTEAFF
d_call: NA; clone_size: NA; j_call: TRBJ2-5; v_call: TRBV6-2/TRBV6-3; cdr3_nt: TGTGCCACCCGCTCTCGGGAGGGGGCTGAACAAGAGACCCAGTACTTC; cdr3_aa: CATRSREGAEQETQYF
d_call: NA; clone_size: NA; j_call: TRBJ1-1; v_call: TRBV29-1; cdr3_nt: TGCAGCGTTGGGGAGGGGGGAATGAACACTGAAGCTTTCTTT; cdr3_aa: CSVGEGGMNTEAFF